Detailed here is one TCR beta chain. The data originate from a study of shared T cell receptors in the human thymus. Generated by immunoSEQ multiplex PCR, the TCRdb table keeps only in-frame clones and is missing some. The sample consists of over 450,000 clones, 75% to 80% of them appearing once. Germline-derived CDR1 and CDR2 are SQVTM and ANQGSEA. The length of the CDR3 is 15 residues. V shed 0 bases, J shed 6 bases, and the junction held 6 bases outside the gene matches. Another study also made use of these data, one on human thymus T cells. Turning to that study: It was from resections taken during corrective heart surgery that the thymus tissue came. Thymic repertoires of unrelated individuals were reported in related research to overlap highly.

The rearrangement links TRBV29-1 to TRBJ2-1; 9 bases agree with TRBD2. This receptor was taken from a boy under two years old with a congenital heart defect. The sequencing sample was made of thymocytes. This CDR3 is CSVEDGLAGTNEQFF. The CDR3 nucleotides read TGCAGCGTTGAAGATGGGCTAGCGGGAACCAATGAGCAGTTCTTC.